The following is a T cell receptor (beta chain) sequence with its context. These data come from a study of patients and donors after allogeneic stem cell transplantation. TCRdb redid the calling of the RT-PCR reads with MiXCR, one entry per CDR3 protein. The repertoire includes about 410,000 distinct CDR3 sequences, 16% of them detected once, and around 7.2% sits in the top ten. Trimming at V came to 7 bases and at J to 1 base, leaving 3 bases not matched to a gene. This CDR3 is built from 14 residues. The sequenced sample consisted of blood, either unsorted or a sorted T cell fraction (not recorded which). The chain uses TRBV12-3 or TRBV12-4 and TRBJ2-4; 8 nucleotides line up with TRBD1. This receptor was obtained from a human donor who was either an allogeneic HSCT recipient or a stem cell or donor lymphocyte infusion donor (not recorded which). It is not recorded whose cells these are; they may come from a transplant donor. The CDR3 nucleotides read TGTGCCAGCAACCAGGGGGCGGCCAAAAACATTCAGTACTTC. Amino acids: CASNQGAAKNIQYF.